The 18 T cell receptor beta chains in this list originate from one sample, sequenced in a study of technical replicates of blood from a few donors. Some clones are missing from TCRdb's copy, which holds only in-frame ones; the method was immunoSEQ multiplex PCR. The sample contains 65,000 to 85,000 clones, roughly 96% of which appear only once. Source material: T cells isolated from PBMCs. These receptors all stem from a human donor in good health.

The V gene is TRBV6-5, the J gene TRBJ1-3; 10 nucleotides align to TRBD1. With 6 bases clipped from V and 6 bases from J, the junction kept 5 bases outside the gene matches. The germline gives CDR1 MNHEY, CDR2 SVGAGI. The CDR3 totals 14 residues. The chain's CDR3 is CASRPGQGTNTIYF. Here the CDR3 DNA reads TGTGCCAGCAGACCGGGACAGGGGACAAACACCATATATTTT.

The chain has TRBV10-3 and TRBJ2-1; 11 positions agree with TRBD2. The CDR3 length is 16 residues. The junction had 7 bases not matched to a gene; V was cut back by 2 bases and J by 7 bases. CDR1 is ENHRY, CDR2 SYGVKD, per germline. As DNA, the CDR3 is TGTGCCATCAGTGAGCCACTAGCGGGAGTCGGAAATGAGCAGTTCTTC. The encoded protein is CAISEPLAGVGNEQFF.

The chain links TRBV7-2 to TRBJ2-4; TRBD2 agrees at 14 bases. Germline values: CDR1 SGHTA, CDR2 FQGNSA. The V segment lost 5 bases and the J segment 6 bases; nucleotides outside the gene matches: 9. CDR3 length equals 17 residues. CDR3 amino acids: CASSVAAGTSGRNIQYF. Written as DNA, the CDR3 is TGTGCCAGCAGCGTCGCCGCCGGGACTAGCGGGAGAAACATTCAGTACTTC.

This chain connects TRBV4-1 to TRBJ2-2; TRBD2 agrees at 7 bases. Germline V gene data show CDR1 as MGHRA and CDR2 as YSYEKL. The ends lost 3 bases at V and 12 bases at J; junction bases unmatched: 4. This CDR3 contains 12 residues. CDR3 protein: CASSQEAGQLFF. CDR3 nucleotides: TGCGCCAGCAGCCAGGAAGCGGGACAGCTGTTTTTT.

The gene calls are TRBV7-7 and TRBJ2-2; 9 bases agree with TRBD1. The CDR3 runs 17 residues. Germline CDR1 reads SSHAT; CDR2 reads FNYEAQ (reference sequence). V gave up 10 bases and J gave up 1 base; unmatched junction bases: 13. The CDR3 DNA reads TGTGCCACCTGGAGGCAGACGGGACAGGGGAACACCGGGGAGCTGTTTTTT. Its translation: CATWRQTGQGNTGELFF.

The chain couples TRBV13 to TRBJ1-5; 10 nucleotides match TRBD1. Germline V gives CDR1 PRHDT, CDR2 FYEKMQ (reference sequence). V gave up 5 bases and J gave up 3 bases; unmatched junction bases: 7. CDR3 length: 16 residues. The DNA of the CDR3 is TGTGCCAGCAGCGGAGGCGGGACAGGGGTCAATCAGCCCCAGCATTTT. Translating it yields CASSGGGTGVNQPQHF.

This chain connects TRBV10-3 to TRBJ2-7; 8 nucleotides agree with TRBD2. CDR1 is ENHRY and CDR2 is SYGVKD in the germline V gene. The CDR3 consists of 17 residues. V was pared by 10 bases and J by 3 bases, with 20 bases of the junction left unmatched. CDR3 DNA: TGTGCCACAAAACTAGCGGAGGGAGTAGGGGGGTACTACGAGCAGTACTTC. It encodes CATKLAEGVGGYYEQYF.

The chain employs TRBV2 and TRBJ2-1; 10 bases match TRBD2. CDR3 length equals 17 residues. CDR1 and CDR2 from the germline V gene are SNHLY and FYNNEI. The V and J ends lost 3 bases and 6 bases, in that order; junction bases with no gene match: 11. CDR3 sequence reads: CASSEYYRASGSNEQFF. The CDR3 nucleotides read TGTGCCAGCAGTGAGTATTATCGGGCTAGCGGGAGCAATGAGCAGTTCTTC.

The genes are TRBV7-2 and TRBJ2-1; D remains ambiguous. Germline V gene data show CDR1 as SGHTA and CDR2 as FQGNSA. Trimming cost V 5 bases and J 5 bases, with 16 bases left between them. CDR3 size: 15 residues. The CDR3 region is CASSLGPFQNNEQFF. CDR3 coding DNA: TGTGCCAGCAGCCTAGGCCCCTTCCAGAACAATGAGCAGTTCTTC.

This chain connects TRBV20-1 to TRBJ2-7; weak D call: TRBD2 (5 bases). Deletions cut 3 bases from V and 7 bases from J, with 10 bases between. The germline gives CDR1 DFQATT, CDR2 SNEGSKA (reference sequence). The length of the CDR3 is 11 residues. The CDR3 DNA reads TGCAGTGCTAGGAGGGCCGAGGAGCAGTACTTC. Its translation is CSARRAEEQYF.

The chain couples TRBV6-1 to TRBJ2-7, with D possibly matching TRBD2 (6 bases). The CDR3 length is 15 residues. CDR1 and CDR2 (germline): MNHNS, SASEGT. V lost 4 bases and J lost 0, with 13 bases in between. The CDR3 bases are TGTGCCAGCAGTGGATTTGGCGGGGTCTCCTACGAGCAGTACTTC. This gives the protein CASSGFGGVSYEQYF.

The rearrangement links TRBV5-1 to TRBJ2-5; the D gene is possibly TRBD1 (6 bases). Germline CDR1 is SGHRS and CDR2 is YFSETQ. This CDR3 spans 14 amino acids. The V end was cut by 4 bases, the J end by 3 bases, with 13 bases between. CDR3 in amino acids: CASSHRDTEETQYF. The CDR3 nucleotides read TGCGCCAGCAGCCACCGGGACACTGAAGAGACCCAGTACTTC.

The chain employs TRBV6-5 and TRBJ2-7, with TRBD1 matching 9 bases. Germline V gene data show CDR1 as MNHEY and CDR2 as SVGAGI. The J segment lost 6 bases and the V segment lost 5 bases, leaving 11 bases of the junction unmatched. CDR3 size: 15 residues. As DNA, the CDR3 is TGTGCCAGCAGTCGACAAACCGGACAGGGGCGCGAGCAGTACTTC. Translated: CASSRQTGQGREQYF.

This chain uses TRBV4-1 with TRBJ2-1; 9 bases align to TRBD2. CDR1 is MGHRA, CDR2 YSYEKL, per germline. The length of the CDR3 is 15 residues. The V gene end was trimmed by 6 bases and the J gene end by 0 bases; junction bases not matched to a gene: 3. CDR3 residues: CASRTSGRSYNEQFF. CDR3 coding DNA: TGCGCCAGCAGGACTAGCGGACGCTCCTACAATGAGCAGTTCTTC.

CDR3: CATSRERQGNQPQHF. The DNA for the CDR3 is TGTGCCACCAGCAGGGAACGACAGGGCAATCAGCCCCAGCATTTT. This chain links TRBV15 with TRBJ1-5, with D maybe TRBD1 (6 bases). The CDR3 is made up of 15 amino acids. Germline V gives CDR1 LNHNV, CDR2 YYDKDF (reference sequence). V lost 3 bases and J 2 bases, leaving 11 bases between the germline ends.

The genes are TRBV29-1 and TRBJ2-7; weak D call: TRBD1 (6 bases). Germline loops: CDR1 SQVTM, CDR2 ANQGSEA. The CDR3 extends over 15 amino acids. Trimming shortened V by 0 bases and J by 1 base, and 13 bases separated the two germline ends. CDR3 sequence reads: CSVEEQGSSSYEQYF. CDR3 coding DNA: TGCAGCGTTGAAGAACAGGGAAGTAGTTCCTACGAGCAGTACTTC.

In this sample, this clone turned up a few times. The chain has TRBV6-4 and TRBJ2-1, with 11 positions matching TRBD1. This CDR3 has 15 amino acids. J lost 7 bases, V lost 2 bases, and 4 bases had no gene match. From germline, CDR1 is MRHNA and CDR2 SNTAGT. CDR3 region: CASSDRGQGVNEQFF. The CDR3, as DNA: TGTGCCAGCAGTGACAGGGGACAGGGGGTGAATGAGCAGTTCTTC.

This chain uses TRBV4-1 with TRBJ1-1; 9 nucleotides match TRBD1. V dropped 7 bases and J dropped 5; count of bases not matched to a gene: 14. CDR3 length equals 16 residues. Germline lookup yields CDR1 MGHRA and CDR2 YSYEKL. The CDR3 loop reads CASKLTGGKWGTEAFF. CDR3 bases: TGCGCCAGCAAACTGACAGGGGGTAAATGGGGGACTGAAGCTTTCTTT.